What follows are 4 T cell receptor beta chains derived from one specimen sequenced in a study of T cells in localized non-small cell lung cancer. TCRdb keeps only in-frame clones here, not all; method: immunoSEQ multiplex PCR. Among approximately 41,000 clones listed, 91% were seen once. The sample consisted of PBMCs, taken before any cancer treatment. The receptors shown here come from a woman aged 40-69 years with stage II lung adenocarcinoma.

This clone was recorded a few times. The chain is built from TRBV2 and TRBJ1-1; no firm D call. In germline, CDR1 is SNHLY, CDR2 FYNNEI. The V and J ends lost 7 bases and 0 bases respectively, with 12 bases between them. The CDR3 sequence is 14 residues long. Here the CDR3 reads CASTGRIVNTEAFF. CDR3 DNA: TGTGCCAGCACTGGACGGATAGTGAACACTGAAGCTTTCTTT.

Here the CDR3 reads CASSYSKAPNLGEQYF. As DNA, the CDR3 is TGTGCCAGCAGTTACTCGAAAGCTCCAAACTTGGGGGAGCAGTACTTC. The J gene is TRBJ2-7, the V gene TRBV6-5; no reliable D call. Trimming stripped 0 bases from V and 7 bases from J, with 19 bases between. The CDR3 is 16 amino acids. Germline lookup yields CDR1 MNHEY and CDR2 SVGAGI.

The chain uses TRBV19 and TRBJ2-6; 8 bases align to TRBD1. The CDR3 sequence is 15 residues long. From germline, CDR1 is LNHDA and CDR2 SQIVND (reference sequence). Trimming cost V 10 bases and J 4 bases; bases outside gene matches: 9. The CDR3 region has the DNA TGTGCCACATCCCCGGACAGGGCCGGGGCCAACGTCCTGACTTTC. It translates to CATSPDRAGANVLTF.

In this sample, this clone turned up a few times. The chain is built from TRBV6-5 and TRBJ1-5; possibly TRBD1 for D (5 bases). Germline loops: CDR1 MNHEY, CDR2 SVGAGI. V lost 0 bases, J lost 4 bases, and 13 bases lay in between. The CDR3 is 16 amino acids. Here the CDR3 reads CASSYSFGTANQPQHF. CDR3 nucleotide sequence: TGTGCCAGCAGTTACTCTTTCGGGACTGCTAATCAGCCCCAGCATTTT.